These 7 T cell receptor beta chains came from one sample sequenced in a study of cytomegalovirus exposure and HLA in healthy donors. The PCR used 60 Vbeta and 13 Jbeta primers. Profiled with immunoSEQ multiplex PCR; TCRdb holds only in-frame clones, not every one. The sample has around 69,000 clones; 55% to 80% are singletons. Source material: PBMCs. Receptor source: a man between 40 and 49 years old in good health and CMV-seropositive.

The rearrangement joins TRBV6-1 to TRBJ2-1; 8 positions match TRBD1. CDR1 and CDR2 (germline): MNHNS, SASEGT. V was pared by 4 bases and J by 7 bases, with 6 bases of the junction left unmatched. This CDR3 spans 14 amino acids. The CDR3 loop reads CASSGTGLRNEQFF. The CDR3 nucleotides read TGTGCCAGCAGTGGGACAGGGCTAAGGAATGAGCAGTTCTTC.

The CDR3 nucleotides are TGTGCCTGGGCCCCCGGGATTGGGGAAGCTTTCTTT. Translation gives CAWAPGIGEAFF. The gene calls are TRBV30 and TRBJ1-1; D is undetermined. Between the trimmed V and J ends, which lost 5 bases and 8 bases, there was a span of 15 bases. This CDR3 is built from 12 residues. Per germline, CDR1 GTSNPN and CDR2 SVGIG (reference sequence).

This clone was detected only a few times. This CDR3 is CASVSGSGNTIYF. CDR3 nucleotide sequence: TGTGCCAGCGTCTCGGGCTCTGGAAACACCATATATTTT. The genes are TRBV25-1 and TRBJ1-3; D is unresolved. Germline assignment: CDR1 MGHDK and CDR2 SYGVNS. Trimming pared 8 bases from V and 0 bases from J, leaving 8 bases between. The CDR3 is made up of 13 amino acids.

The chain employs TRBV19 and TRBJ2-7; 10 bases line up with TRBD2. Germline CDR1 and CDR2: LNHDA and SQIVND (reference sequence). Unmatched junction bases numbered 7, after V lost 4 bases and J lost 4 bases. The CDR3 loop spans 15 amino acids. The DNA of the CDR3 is TGTGCCAGTAGTAAAGCTAGCGGGGGACCGTACGAGCAGTACTTC. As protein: CASSKASGGPYEQYF.

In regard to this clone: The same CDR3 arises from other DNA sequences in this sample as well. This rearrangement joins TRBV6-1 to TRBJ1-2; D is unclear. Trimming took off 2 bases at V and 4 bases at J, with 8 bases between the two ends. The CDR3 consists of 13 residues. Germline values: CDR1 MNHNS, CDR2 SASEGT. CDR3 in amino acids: CASSESGSYGYTF. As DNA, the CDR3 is TGTGCCAGCAGTGAATCTGGCAGCTATGGCTACACCTTC.

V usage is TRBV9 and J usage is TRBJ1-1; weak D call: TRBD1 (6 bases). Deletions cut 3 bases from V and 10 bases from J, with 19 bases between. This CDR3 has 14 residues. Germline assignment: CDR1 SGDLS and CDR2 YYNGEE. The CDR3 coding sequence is TGTGCCAGCAGCGAGGGACAACAAGGTCTTGGAGCTTTCTTT. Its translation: CASSEGQQGLGAFF.

In nucleotides, the CDR3 is TGTGCCTGGAGGACTAGCGGGGGAGGAGAGACCCAGTACTTC. Translating it yields CAWRTSGGGETQYF. The gene calls are TRBV30 and TRBJ2-5; 12 bases align to TRBD2. The length of the CDR3 is 14 residues. V was clipped by 3 bases and J by 4 bases; unmatched bases: 3. Germline V lookup: CDR1 GTSNPN, CDR2 SVGIG (reference sequence).